The clone carrying this TCR beta chain was seen once. Trimming took off 2 bases at V and 7 bases at J, with 12 bases between the two ends. CDR1 and CDR2 (germline): SGHRS, YFSETQ. The CDR3 extends over 13 amino acids. The sample is drawn from a study of blood T cell repertoires in COVID-19. Study-wide context: The origin of the acute and convalescent COVID-19 samples was the United States, Italy and Spain. PBMCs, B-cell-depleted T cells, or T cells provided the cDNA or gDNA that made up the material.

In the source study's methods: Using reference gene primer amplification, nucleated cell counts were estimated. Profiling relied on immunoSEQ multiplex PCR, and the TCRdb table lists in-frame clones only, not all of them. For V, J and clone size, that table is used; D and trimming come from the DNA. This table has around 450,000 clones, around 89% appearing once. The sequenced sample consisted of peripheral blood. The chain couples TRBV5-1 to TRBJ1-1, with D possibly TRBD1 on 5 matching bases. The TCR comes from a woman aged 25 to 45 with acute or convalescent COVID-19. The CDR3 reads CASSFRGSNEAFF. The CDR3 DNA sequence: TGCGCCAGCAGCTTTAGGGGAAGCAATGAAGCTTTCTTT.